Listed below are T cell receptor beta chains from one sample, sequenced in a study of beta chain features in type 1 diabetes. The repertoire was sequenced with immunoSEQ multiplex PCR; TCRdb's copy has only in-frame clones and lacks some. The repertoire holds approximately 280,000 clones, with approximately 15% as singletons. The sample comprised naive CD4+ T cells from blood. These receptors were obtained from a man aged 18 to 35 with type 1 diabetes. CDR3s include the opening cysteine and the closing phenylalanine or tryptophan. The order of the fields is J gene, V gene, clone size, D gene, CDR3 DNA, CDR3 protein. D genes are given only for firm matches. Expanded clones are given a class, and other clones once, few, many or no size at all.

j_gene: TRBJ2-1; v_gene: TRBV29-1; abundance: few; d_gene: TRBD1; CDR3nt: TGCAGCGTTGTGTCTGGACAGGGGTATGGTGAGCAGTTCTTC; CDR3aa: CSVVSGQGYGEQFF
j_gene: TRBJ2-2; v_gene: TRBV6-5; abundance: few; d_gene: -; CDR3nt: TGTGCCAGCAGTTCCCTCCGACAGGCACTAACCGGGGAGCTGTTTTTT; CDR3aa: CASSSLRQALTGELFF
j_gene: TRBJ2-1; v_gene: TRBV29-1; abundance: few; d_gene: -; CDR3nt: TGCAGCGTTGACCAGACTAGGGGCCATGAGCAGTTCTTC; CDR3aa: CSVDQTRGHEQFF
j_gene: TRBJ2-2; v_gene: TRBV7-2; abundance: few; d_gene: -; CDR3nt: TGTGCATTGCGGGACGGATACACCGGGGAGCTGTTTTTT; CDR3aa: CALRDGYTGELFF
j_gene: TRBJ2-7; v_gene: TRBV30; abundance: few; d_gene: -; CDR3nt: TGTGCCTGGAGTACAGGACTACGTGTGCAGTACTTC; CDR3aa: CAWSTGLRVQYF
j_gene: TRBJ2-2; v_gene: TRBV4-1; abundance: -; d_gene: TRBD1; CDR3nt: TGCGCCAGCAGCTACGGAACAGGGGTCGCCGACACCGGGGAGCTGTTTTTT; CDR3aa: CASSYGTGVADTGELFF
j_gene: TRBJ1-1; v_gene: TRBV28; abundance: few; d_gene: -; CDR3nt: TGTGCCAGCAATGAGGGAAACACTGAAGCTTTCTTT; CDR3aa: CASNEGNTEAFF
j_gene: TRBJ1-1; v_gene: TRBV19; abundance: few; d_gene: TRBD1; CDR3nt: TGTGCCTCTAATCCCGGGACAGGGGCCTTCGGAGCTTTCTTT; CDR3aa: CASNPGTGAFGAFF
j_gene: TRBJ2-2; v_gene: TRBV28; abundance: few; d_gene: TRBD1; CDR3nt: TGTGCCAGCAGTCCGGGACAGGGGGCGGCCGGGGAGCTGTTTTTT; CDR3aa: CASSPGQGAAGELFF
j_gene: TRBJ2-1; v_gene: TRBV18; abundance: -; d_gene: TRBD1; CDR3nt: TGTGCCAGCTCACCACCCGGGACAGGGGTTATGAATGAGCAGTTCTTC; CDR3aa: CASSPPGTGVMNEQFF
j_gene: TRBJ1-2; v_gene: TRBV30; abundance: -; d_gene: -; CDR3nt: TGTGCCTGGAGGAGACATGTGGGCTATGGCTACACCTTC; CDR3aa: CAWRRHVGYGYTF
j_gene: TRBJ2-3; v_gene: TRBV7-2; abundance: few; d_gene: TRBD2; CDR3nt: TGTGCCAGCAGCCGTACTAGCGGGAGTAGCGATACGCAGTATTTT; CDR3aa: CASSRTSGSSDTQYF
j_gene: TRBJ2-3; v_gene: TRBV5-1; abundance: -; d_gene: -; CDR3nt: TGCGCCAGCAGCTTCGGTAGCACAGATACGCAGTATTTT; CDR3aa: CASSFGSTDTQYF
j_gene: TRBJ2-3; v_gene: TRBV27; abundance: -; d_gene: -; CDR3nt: TGTGCCAGCAGTTCTAATCCGAGGAACACAGATACGCAGTATTTT; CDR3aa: CASSSNPRNTDTQYF
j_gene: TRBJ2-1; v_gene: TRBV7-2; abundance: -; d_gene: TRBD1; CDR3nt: TGTGCCAGCATCAGAGGGAGACAGGGCTACAATGAGCAGTTCTTC; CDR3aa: CASIRGRQGYNEQFF
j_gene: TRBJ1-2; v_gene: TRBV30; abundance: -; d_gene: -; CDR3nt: TGTGCCTGGAGCGACAGTAACTATGGCTACACCTTC; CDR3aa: CAWSDSNYGYTF
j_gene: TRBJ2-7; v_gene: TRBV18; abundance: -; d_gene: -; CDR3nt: TGTGCCAGCTCACCGGCTAGCCGGTCTTACGAGCAGTACTTC; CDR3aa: CASSPASRSYEQYF
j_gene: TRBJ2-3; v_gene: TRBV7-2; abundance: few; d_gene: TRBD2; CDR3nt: TGTGCCAGCAGCCGGACTAGCGGGGGGGCCAGAGATACGCAGTATTTT; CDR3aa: CASSRTSGGARDTQYF
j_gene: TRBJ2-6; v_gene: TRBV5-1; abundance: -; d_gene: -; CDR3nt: TGCGCCAGCAACTTGGACAGACCCTCTGGGGCCAACGTCCTGACTTTC; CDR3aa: CASNLDRPSGANVLTF
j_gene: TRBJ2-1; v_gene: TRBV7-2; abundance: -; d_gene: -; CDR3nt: TGTGCCAGCAGCTTAATAGGGAGGAGCAATGAGCAGTTCTTC; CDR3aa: CASSLIGRSNEQFF
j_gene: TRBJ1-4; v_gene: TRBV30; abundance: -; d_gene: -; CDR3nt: TGTGCCTGGAGTAGGCAGGGTACAACTAATGAAAAACTGTTTTTT; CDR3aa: CAWSRQGTTNEKLFF
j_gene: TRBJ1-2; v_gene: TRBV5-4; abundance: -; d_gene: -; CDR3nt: TGTGCCAGCAGCACTCAGGGCATCTATGGCTACACCTTC; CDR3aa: CASSTQGIYGYTF
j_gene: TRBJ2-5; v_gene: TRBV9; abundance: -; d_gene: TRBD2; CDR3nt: TGTGCCAGCAGCGTAGGGGGAGGGCAAGAGACCCAGTACTTC; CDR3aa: CASSVGGGQETQYF
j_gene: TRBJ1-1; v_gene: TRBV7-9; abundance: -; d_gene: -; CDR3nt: TGTGCCAGCAGCTTCGGTGGCCGACAGGTGAACACTGAAGCTTTCTTT; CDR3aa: CASSFGGRQVNTEAFF